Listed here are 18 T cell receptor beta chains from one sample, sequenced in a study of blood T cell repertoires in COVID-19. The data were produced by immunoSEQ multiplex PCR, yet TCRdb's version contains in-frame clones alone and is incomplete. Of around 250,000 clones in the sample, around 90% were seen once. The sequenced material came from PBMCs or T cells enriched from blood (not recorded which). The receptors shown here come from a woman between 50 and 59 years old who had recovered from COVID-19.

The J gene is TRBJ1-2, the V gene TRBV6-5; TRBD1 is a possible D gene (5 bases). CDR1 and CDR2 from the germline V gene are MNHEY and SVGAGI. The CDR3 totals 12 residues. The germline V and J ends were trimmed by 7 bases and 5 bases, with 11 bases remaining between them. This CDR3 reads CASTQGGYGYTF. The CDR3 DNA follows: TGTGCCAGCACTCAGGGTGGTTATGGCTACACCTTC.

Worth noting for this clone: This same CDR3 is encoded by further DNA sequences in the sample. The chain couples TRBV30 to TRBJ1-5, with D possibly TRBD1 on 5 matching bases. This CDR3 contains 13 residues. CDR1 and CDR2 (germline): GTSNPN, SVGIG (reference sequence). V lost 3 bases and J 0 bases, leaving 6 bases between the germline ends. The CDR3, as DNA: TGTGCCTGGAGCAGGGATAGCAATCAGCCCCAGCATTTT. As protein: CAWSRDSNQPQHF.

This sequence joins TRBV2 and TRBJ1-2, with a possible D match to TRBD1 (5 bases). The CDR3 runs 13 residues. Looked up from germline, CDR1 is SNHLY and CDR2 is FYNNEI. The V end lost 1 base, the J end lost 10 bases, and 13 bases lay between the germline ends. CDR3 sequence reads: CASSEGDYSVYTF. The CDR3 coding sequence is TGTGCCAGCAGTGAAGGGGACTACTCAGTCTACACCTTC. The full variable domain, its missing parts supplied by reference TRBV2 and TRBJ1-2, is EPEVTQTPSHQVTQMGQEVILRCVPISNHLYFYWYRQILGQKVEFLVSFYNNEISEKSEIFDDQFSVERPDGSNFTLKIRSTKLEDSAMYFCASSEGDYSVYTFGSGTRLTVV.

CDR3 sequence (DNA): TGTGCCAGCAGCCGCATGGGGGGCGGGACTATCAATGAGCAGTTCTTC. Its translation is CASSRMGGGTINEQFF. The chain combines TRBV11-2 with TRBJ2-1, with a weak D call TRBD2 (7 bases). This CDR3 region has 16 residues. Germline V CDR1 and CDR2: SGHAT, FQNNGV. Deletions cut 5 bases from V and 6 bases from J, with 20 bases between.

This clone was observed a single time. The CDR3 bases are TGTGCCAGCAGCTTATCAGGGACAGCCCAGGGCTACACCTTC. Translation: CASSLSGTAQGYTF. J is TRBJ1-2 and V is TRBV7-2, with TRBD1 matching over 7 bases. This CDR3 contains 14 residues. Germline V gives CDR1 SGHTA, CDR2 FQGNSA. Trimming removed 2 bases from V and 8 bases from J; junction bases left unmatched: 8. The whole variable domain, filled in from reference TRBV7-2 and TRBJ1-2, reads GAGVSQSPSNKVTEKGKDVELRCDPISGHTALYWYRQSLGQGLEFLIYFQGNSAPDKSGLPSDRFSAERTGGSVSTLTIQRTQQEDSAVYLCASSLSGTAQGYTFGSGTRLTVV.

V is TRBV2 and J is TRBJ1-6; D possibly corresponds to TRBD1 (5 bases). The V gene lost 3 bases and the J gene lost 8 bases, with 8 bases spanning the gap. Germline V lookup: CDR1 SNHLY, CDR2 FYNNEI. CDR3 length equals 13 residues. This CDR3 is CASSDGGDSPLHF. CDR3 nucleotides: TGTGCCAGCAGTGATGGGGGGGATTCACCCCTCCACTTT.

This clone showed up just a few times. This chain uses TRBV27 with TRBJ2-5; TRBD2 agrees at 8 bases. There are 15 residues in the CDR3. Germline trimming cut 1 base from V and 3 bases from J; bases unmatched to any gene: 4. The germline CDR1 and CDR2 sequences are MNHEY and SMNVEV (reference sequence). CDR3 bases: TGTGCCAGCAGTTTATTAGGAGCGGGAGAAGAGACCCAGTACTTC. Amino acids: CASSLLGAGEETQYF.

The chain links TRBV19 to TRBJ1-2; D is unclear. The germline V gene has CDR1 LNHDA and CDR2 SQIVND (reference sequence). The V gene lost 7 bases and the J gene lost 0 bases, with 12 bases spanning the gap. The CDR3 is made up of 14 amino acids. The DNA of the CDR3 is TGTGCCAGTACCACCTTACTGGCTAACTATGGCTACACCTTC. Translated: CASTTLLANYGYTF.

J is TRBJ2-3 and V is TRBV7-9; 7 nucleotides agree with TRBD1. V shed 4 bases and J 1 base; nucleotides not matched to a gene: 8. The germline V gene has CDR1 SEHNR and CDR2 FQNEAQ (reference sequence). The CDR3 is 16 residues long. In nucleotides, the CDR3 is TGTGCCAGCAGCTCCAAGCCCGGACAGGGCACAGATACGCAGTATTTT. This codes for CASSSKPGQGTDTQYF.

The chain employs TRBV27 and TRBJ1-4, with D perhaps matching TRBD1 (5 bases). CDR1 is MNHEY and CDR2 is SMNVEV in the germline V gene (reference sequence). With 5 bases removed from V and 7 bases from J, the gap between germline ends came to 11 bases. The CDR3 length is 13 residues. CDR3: CASSRGDSEKLFF. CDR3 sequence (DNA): TGTGCCAGCAGTCGCGGGGACTCTGAAAAACTGTTTTTT.

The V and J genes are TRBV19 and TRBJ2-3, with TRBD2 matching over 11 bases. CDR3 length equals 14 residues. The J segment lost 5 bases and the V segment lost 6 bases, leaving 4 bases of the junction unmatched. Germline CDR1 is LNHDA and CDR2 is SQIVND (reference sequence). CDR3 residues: CASSPLAGVDTQYF. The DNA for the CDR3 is TGTGCCAGTAGCCCACTAGCGGGAGTAGATACGCAGTATTTT. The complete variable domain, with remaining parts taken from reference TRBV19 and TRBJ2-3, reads DGGITQSPKYLFRKEGQNVTLSCEQNLNHDAMYWYRQDPGQGLRLIYYSQIVNDFQKGDIAEGYSVSREKKESFPLTVTSAQKNPTAFYLCASSPLAGVDTQYFGPGTRLTVL.

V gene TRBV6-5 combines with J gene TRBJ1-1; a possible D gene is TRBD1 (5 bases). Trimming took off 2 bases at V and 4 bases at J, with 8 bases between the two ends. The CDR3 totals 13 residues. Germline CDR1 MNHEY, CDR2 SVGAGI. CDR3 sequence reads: CASSYGGITEAFF. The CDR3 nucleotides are TGTGCCAGCAGTTACGGGGGGATCACTGAAGCTTTCTTT.

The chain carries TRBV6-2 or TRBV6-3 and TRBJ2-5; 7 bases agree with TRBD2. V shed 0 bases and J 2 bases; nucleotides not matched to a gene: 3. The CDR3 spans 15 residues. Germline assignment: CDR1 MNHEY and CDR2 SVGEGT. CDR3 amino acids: CASSYSAGDQETQYF. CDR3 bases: TGTGCCAGCAGTTACTCTGCGGGGGATCAAGAGACCCAGTACTTC.

The CDR3 bases are TGTGCCAGCTCCCAAGACAGAGACTCTGGAAACACCATATATTTT. Its translation is CASSQDRDSGNTIYF. The chain carries TRBV18 and TRBJ1-3, with D possibly being TRBD1 (5 bases). Per germline, CDR1 KGHSH and CDR2 LQKENI. The CDR3 contains 15 residues. Between the trimmed V and J ends, which lost 6 bases and 0 bases, there was a span of 12 bases.

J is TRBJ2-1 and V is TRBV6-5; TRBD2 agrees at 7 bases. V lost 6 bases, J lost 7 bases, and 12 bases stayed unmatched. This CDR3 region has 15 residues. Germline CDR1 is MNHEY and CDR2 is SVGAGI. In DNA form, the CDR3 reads TGTGCCAGCAGCGGCCGGGGCGGGAGCCGGAATGAGCAGTTCTTC. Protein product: CASSGRGGSRNEQFF.

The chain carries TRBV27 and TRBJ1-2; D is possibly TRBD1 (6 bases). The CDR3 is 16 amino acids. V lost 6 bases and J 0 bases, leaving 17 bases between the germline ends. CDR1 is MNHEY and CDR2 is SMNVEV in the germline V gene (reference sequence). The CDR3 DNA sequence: TGTGCCAGCAGAGGGACACGGAATCCTCCTAACTATGGCTACACCTTC. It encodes CASRGTRNPPNYGYTF.

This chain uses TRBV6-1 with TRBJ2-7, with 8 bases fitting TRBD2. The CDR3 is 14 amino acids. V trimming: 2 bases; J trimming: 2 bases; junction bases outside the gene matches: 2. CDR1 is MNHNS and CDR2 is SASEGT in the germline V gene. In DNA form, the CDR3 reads TGTGCCAGCAGTGAACAGCGGGGGACCTACGAGCAGTACTTC. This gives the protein CASSEQRGTYEQYF.

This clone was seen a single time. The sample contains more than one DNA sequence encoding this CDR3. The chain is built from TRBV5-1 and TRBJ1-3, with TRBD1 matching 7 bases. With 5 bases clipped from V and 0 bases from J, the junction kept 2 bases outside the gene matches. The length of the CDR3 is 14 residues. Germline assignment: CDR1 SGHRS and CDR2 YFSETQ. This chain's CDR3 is CASSGDSSGNTIYF. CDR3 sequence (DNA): TGCGCCAGCAGTGGGGACAGCTCTGGAAACACCATATATTTT.